This TCR beta chain was captured in a study of vaccination effects on CD4 cells after COVID-19. About this clone itself: Its antigen remains unknown.

The table came from immunoSEQ multiplex PCR; TCRdb's copy has only in-frame clones and leaves some out. Among some 40,000 clones listed, approximately 78% were seen once. Points from the study as a whole: Both infection-induced and vaccine-induced clones contracted markedly at late post-vaccination timepoints.

The CDR3 is 22 residues long. Germline loops: CDR1 SGHRS, CDR2 YFSETQ. The V end lost 1 base, the J end lost 0 bases, and 31 bases lay between the germline ends. ViraFEST expansion of antigen-specific CD4+ T cells with viral peptide pools preceded sequencing. Having been cultured for ten to eleven days, the cells underwent CD4+ T cell isolation. A positive SARS-CoV-2 PCR test fell between March and December 2020. The V and J genes are TRBV5-1 and TRBJ1-2; possibly TRBD1 for D (5 bases). This sequence was found in a human donor who had a prior SARS-CoV-2 infection. The material sequenced was CD4+ T cells from PBMCs cultured with HCoV-NL63 spike peptides, taken before COVID-19 vaccination. Written as DNA, the CDR3 is TGCGCCAGCAGCTTGCGAACGGAACAGGACCGTTTGTTGTTGTCCTCTAACTATGGCTACACCTTC. Translated: CASSLRTEQDRLLLSSNYGYTF.